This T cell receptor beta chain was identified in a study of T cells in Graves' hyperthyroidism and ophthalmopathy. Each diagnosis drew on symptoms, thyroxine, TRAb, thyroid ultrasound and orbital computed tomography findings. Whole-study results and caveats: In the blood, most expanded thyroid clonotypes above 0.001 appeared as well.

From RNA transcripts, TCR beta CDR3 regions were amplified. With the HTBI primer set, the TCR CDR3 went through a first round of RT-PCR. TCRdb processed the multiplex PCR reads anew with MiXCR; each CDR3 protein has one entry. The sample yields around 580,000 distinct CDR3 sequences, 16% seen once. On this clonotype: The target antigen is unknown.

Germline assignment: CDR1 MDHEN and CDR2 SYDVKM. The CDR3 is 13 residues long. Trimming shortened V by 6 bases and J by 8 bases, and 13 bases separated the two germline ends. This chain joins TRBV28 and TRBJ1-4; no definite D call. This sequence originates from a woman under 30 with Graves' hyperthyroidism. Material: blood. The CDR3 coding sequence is TGTGCCAGCAGAAGCTTGTTAGGGGAAAAACTGTTTTTT. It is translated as CASRSLLGEKLFF.